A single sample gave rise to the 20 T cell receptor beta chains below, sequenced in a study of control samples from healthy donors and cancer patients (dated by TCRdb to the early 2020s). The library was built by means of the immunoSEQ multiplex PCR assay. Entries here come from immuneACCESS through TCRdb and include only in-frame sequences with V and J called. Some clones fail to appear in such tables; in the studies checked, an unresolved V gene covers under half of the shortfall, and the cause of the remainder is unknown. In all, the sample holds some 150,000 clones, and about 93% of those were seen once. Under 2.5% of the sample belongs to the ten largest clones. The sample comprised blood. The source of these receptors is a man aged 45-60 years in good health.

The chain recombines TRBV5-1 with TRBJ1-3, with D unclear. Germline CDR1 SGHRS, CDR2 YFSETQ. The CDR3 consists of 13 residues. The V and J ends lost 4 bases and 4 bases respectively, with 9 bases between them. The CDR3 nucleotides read TGCGCCAGCAGCGAGTCGGGAGGAAACACCATATATTTT. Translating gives CASSESGGNTIYF. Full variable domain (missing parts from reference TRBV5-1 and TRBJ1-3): KAGVTQTPRYLIKTRGQQVTLSCSPISGHRSVSWYQQTPGQGLQFLFEYFSETQRNKGNFPGRFSGRQFSNSRSEMNVSTLELGDSALYLCASSESGGNTIYFGEGSWLTVV.

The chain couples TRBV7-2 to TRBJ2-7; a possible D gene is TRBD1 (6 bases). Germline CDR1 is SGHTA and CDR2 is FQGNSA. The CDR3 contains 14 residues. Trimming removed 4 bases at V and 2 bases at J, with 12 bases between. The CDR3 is CASSSGTPPYEQYF. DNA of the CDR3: TGTGCCAGCAGCTCCGGGACACCCCCCTACGAGCAGTACTTC. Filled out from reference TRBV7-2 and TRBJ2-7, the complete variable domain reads GAGVSQSPSNKVTEKGKDVELRCDPISGHTALYWYRQSLGQGLEFLIYFQGNSAPDKSGLPSDRFSAERTGGSVSTLTIQRTQQEDSAVYLCASSSGTPPYEQYFGPGTRLTVT.

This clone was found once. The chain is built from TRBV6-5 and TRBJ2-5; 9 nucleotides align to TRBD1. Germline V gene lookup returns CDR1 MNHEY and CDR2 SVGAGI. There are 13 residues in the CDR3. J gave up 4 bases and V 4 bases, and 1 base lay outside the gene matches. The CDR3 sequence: CASSLDRGETQYF. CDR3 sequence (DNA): TGTGCCAGCAGTTTGGACAGGGGAGAGACCCAGTACTTC.

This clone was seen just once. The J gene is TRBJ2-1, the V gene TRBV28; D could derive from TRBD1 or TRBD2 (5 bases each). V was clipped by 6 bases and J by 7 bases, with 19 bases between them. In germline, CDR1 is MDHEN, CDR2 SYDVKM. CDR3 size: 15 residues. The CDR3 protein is CASSPLGADRNEQFF. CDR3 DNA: TGTGCCAGCAGCCCACTAGGGGCCGATAGAAATGAGCAGTTCTTC.

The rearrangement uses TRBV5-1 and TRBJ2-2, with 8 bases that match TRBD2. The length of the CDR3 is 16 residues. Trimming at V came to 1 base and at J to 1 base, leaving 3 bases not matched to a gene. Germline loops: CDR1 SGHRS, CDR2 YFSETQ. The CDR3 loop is CASSLLAGGNTGELFF. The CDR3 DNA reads TGCGCCAGCAGCTTGTTGGCGGGAGGGAACACCGGGGAGCTGTTTTTT.

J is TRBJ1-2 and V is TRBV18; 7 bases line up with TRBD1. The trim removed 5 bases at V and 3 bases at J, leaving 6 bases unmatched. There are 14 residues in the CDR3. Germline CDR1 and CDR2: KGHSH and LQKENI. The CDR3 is CASSSGQDHYGYTF. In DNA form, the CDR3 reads TGTGCCAGCTCATCTGGACAGGACCACTATGGCTACACCTTC.

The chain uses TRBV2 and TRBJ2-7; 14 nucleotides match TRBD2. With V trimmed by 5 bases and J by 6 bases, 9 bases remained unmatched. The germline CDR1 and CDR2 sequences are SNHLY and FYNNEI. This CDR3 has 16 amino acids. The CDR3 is CASSMTSGRAPREQYF. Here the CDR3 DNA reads TGTGCCAGCAGTATGACTAGCGGGAGGGCCCCACGCGAGCAGTACTTC. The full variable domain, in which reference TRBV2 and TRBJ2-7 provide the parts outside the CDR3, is EPEVTQTPSHQVTQMGQEVILRCVPISNHLYFYWYRQILGQKVEFLVSFYNNEISEKSEIFDDQFSVERPDGSNFTLKIRSTKLEDSAMYFCASSMTSGRAPREQYFGPGTRLTVT.

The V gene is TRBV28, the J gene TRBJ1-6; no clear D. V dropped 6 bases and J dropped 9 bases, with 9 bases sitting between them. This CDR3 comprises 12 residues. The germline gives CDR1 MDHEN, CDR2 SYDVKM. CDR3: CASSLRISPLHF. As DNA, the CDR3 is TGTGCCAGCAGCTTGAGGATTTCACCCCTCCACTTT.

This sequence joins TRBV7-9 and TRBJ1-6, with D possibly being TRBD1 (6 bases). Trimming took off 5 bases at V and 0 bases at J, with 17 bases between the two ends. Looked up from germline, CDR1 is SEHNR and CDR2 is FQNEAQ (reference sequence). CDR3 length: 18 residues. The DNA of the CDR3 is TGTGCCAGCAGCCAAGGACAGTACGAGAGCTCCTATAATTCACCCCTCCACTTT. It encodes CASSQGQYESSYNSPLHF.

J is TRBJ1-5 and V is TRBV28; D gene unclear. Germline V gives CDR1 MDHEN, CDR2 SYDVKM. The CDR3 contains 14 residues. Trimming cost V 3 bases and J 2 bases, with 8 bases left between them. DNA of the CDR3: TGTGCCAGCAGTTTTATGGTGGGCAATCAGCCCCAGCATTTT. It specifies CASSFMVGNQPQHF. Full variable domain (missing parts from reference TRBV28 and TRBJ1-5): DVKVTQSSRYLVKRTGEKVFLECVQDMDHENMFWYRQDPGLGLRLIYFSYDVKMKEKGDIPEGYSVSREKKERFSLILESASTNQTSMYLCASSFMVGNQPQHFGDGTRLSIL.

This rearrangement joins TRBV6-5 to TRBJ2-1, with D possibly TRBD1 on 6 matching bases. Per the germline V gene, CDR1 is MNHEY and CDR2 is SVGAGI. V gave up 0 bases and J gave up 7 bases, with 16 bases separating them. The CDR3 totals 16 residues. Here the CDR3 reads CASSYSSGARGNEQFF. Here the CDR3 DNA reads TGTGCCAGCAGTTACTCGTCAGGGGCGAGGGGGAATGAGCAGTTCTTC.

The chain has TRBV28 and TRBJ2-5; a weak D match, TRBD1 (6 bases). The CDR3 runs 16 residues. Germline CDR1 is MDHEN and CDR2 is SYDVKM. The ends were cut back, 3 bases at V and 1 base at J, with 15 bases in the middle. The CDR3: CASSLPGAGAQETQYF. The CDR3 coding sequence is TGTGCCAGCAGTTTGCCCGGGGCAGGGGCCCAAGAGACCCAGTACTTC.

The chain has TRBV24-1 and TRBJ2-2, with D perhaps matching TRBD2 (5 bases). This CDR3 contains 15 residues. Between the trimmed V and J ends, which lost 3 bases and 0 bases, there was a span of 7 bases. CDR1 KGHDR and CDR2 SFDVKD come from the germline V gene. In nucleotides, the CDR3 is TGTGCCACCAGTGATCGGGGATCGAACACCGGGGAGCTGTTTTTT. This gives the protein CATSDRGSNTGELFF.

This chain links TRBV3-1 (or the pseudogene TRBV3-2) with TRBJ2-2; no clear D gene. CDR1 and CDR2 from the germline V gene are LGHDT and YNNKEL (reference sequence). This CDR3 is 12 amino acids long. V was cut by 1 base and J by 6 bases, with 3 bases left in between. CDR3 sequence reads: CASSQGAGELFF. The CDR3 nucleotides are TGTGCCAGCAGCCAAGGAGCCGGGGAGCTGTTTTTT.

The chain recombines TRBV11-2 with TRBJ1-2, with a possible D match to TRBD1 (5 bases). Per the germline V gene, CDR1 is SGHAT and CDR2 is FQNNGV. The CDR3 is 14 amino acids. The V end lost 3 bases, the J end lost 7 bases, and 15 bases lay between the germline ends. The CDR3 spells CASSFSRDRRGYTF. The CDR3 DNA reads TGTGCCAGCAGCTTTAGCAGGGATCGCCGTGGCTACACCTTC.

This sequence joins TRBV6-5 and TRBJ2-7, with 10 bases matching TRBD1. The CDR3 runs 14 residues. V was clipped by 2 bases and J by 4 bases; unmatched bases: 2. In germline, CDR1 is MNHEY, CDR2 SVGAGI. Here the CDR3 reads CASSYGTGEYEQYF. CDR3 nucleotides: TGTGCCAGCAGTTACGGGACAGGGGAGTACGAGCAGTACTTC.

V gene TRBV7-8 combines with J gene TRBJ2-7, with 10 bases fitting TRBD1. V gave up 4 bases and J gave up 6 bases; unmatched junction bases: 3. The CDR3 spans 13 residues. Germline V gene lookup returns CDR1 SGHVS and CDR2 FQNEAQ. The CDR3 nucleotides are TGTGCCAGCAGCTACGGGACAGGGGTCGAGCAGTACTTC. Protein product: CASSYGTGVEQYF. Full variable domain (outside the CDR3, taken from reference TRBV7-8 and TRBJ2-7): GAGVSQSPRYKVAKRGQDVALRCDPISGHVSLFWYQQALGQGPEFLTYFQNEAQLDKSGLPSDRFFAERPEGSVSTLKIQRTQQEDSAVYLCASSYGTGVEQYFGPGTRLTVT.

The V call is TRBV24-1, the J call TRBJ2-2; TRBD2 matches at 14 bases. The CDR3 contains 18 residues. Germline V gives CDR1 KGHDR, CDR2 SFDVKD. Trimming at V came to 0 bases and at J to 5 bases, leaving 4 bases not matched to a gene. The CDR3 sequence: CATSDLQGTSGRTGELFF. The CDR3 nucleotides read TGTGCCACCAGTGATTTGCAGGGGACTAGCGGGAGAACCGGGGAGCTGTTTTTT.

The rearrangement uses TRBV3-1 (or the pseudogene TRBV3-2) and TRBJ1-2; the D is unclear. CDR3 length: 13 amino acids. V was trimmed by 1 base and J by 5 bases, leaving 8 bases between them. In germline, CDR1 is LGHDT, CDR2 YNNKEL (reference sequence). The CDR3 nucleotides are TGTGCCAGCAGCCAAGCGACGGAGTATGGCTACACCTTC. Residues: CASSQATEYGYTF.

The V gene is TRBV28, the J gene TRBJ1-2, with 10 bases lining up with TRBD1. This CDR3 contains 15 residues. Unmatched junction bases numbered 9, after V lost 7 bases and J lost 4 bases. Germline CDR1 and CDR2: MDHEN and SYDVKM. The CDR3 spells CASTPRQGAFYGYTF. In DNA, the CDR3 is TGTGCCAGCACCCCCCGACAGGGGGCTTTCTATGGCTACACCTTC.